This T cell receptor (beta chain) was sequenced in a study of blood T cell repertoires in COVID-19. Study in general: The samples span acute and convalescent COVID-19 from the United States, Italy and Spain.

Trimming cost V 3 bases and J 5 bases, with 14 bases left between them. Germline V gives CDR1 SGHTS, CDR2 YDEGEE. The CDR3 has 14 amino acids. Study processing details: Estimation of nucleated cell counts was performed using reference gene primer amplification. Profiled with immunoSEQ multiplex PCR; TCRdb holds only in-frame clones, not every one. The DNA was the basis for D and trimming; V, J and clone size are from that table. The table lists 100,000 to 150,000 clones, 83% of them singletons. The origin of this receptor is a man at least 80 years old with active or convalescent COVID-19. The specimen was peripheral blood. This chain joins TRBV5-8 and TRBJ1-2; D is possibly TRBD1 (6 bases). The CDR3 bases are TGTGCCAGCAGCTCGTACAGGGACCCGTATGGCTACACCTTC. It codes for CASSSYRDPYGYTF.